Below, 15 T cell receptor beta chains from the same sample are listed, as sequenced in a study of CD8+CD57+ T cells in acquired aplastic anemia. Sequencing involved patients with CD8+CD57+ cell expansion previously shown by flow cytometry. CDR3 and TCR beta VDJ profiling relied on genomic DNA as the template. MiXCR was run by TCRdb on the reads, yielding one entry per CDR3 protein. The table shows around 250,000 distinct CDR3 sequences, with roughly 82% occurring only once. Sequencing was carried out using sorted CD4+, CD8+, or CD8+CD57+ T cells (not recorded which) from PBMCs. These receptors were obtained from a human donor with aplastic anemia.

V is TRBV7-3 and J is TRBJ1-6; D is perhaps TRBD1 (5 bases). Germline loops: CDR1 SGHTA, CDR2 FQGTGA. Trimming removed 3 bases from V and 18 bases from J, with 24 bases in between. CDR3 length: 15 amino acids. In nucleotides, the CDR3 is TGTGCCAGCAGCTTGCAAAGAAGCGGGGGGAGCCATGACCACTTT. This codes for CASSLQRSGGSHDHF.

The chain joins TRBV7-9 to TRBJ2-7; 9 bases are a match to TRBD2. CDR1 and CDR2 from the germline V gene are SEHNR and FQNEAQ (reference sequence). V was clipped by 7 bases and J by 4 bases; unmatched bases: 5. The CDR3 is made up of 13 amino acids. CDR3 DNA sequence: TGTGCCAGCACCCCTAGCGGGATTTACGAGCAGTACTTC. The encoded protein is CASTPSGIYEQYF.

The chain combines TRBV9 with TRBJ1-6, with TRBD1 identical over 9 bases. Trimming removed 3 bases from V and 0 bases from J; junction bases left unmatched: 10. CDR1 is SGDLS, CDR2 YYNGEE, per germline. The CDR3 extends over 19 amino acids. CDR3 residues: CASSGGDRALSSYNSPLHF. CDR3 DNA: TGTGCCAGCAGCGGGGGGGACAGGGCCCTGAGCTCCTATAATTCACCCCTCCACTTT.

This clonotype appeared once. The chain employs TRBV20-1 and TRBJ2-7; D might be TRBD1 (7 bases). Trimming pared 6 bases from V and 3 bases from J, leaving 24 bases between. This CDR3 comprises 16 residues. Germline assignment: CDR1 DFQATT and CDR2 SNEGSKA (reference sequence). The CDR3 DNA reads TGCAGTGCCAGCAGTCAGACGCTCAGGGGGGACTACGAGCAGTACGTC. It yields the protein CSASSQTLRGDYEQYV.

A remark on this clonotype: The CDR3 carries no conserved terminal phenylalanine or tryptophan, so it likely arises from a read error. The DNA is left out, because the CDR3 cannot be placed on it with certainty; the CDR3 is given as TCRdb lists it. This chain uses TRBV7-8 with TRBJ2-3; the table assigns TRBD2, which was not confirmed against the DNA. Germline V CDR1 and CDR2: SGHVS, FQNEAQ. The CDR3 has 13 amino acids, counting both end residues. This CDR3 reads CASSVALEETHGY.

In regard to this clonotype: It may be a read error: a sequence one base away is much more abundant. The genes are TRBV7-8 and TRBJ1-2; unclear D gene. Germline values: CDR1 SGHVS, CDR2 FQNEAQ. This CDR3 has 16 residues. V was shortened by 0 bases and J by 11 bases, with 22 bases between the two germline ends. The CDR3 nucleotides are TGTGCCAGCAGCTTAGCGGGAGGTCCCGATGCGCAGTGTTACACCTTC. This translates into CASSLAGGPDAQCYTF.

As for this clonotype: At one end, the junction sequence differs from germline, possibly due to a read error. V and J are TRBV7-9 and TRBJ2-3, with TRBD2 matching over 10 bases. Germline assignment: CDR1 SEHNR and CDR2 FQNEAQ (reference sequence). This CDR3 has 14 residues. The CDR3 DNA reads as TGTGCCAGCAGCTTTACAAGCGGGGGGGGTACGGAGTATTTT. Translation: CASSFTSGGGTEYF.

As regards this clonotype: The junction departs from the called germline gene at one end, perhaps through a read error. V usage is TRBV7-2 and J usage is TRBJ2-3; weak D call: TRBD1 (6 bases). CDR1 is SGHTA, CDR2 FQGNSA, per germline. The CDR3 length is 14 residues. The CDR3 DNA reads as TGTGCCAGCAGCCCGTCAACAGGGTACGGAAAGCACCAGTTT. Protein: CASSPSTGYGKHQF.

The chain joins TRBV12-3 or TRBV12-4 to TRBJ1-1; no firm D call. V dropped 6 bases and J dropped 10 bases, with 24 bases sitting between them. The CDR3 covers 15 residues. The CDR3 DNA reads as TGTGCCAGCAGCCTCGACTTGACTAGCACAGATACAGCTTTCTTT. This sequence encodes CASSLDLTSTDTAFF.

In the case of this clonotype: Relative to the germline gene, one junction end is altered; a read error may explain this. CDR3 in amino acids: CASSSGGGRGKHYF. The CDR3 DNA reads as TGTGCCAGCAGCTCCGGGGGAGGGCGTGGAAAGCACTACTTT. The chain joins TRBV7-8 to TRBJ2-3; 7 nucleotides line up with TRBD2. Germline V CDR1 and CDR2: SGHVS, FQNEAQ. The CDR3 is 14 amino acids.

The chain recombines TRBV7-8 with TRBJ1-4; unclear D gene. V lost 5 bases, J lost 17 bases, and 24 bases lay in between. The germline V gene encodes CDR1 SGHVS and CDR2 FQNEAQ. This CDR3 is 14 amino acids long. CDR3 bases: TGTGCCAGCAGCATGGCGAGCTCCGGGGAGCTGTTTTTTTTT. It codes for CASSMASSGELFFF.

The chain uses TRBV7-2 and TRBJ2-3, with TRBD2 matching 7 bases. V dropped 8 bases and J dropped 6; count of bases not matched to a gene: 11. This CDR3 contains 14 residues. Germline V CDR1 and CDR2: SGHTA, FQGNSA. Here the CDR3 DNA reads TGTGCCAGCCACGGGGCGGGAGAGCCCGATACGCAGTATTTT. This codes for CASHGAGEPDTQYF.

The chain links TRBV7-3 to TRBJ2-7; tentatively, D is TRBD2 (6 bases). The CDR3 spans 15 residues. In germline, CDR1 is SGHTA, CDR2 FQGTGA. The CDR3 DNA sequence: TGTGCCAGCAGCTTAGGAGGCGGAGGGCAAGACGAACAGTACGTC. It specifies CASSLGGGGQDEQYV.

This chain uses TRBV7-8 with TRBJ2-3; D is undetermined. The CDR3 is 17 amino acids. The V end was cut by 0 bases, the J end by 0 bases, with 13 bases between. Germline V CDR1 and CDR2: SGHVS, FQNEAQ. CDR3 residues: CASSLAGSPDSTDTQYF. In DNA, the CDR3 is TGTGCCAGCAGCTTAGCGGGAAGCCCCGACAGCACAGATACGCAGTATTTT.

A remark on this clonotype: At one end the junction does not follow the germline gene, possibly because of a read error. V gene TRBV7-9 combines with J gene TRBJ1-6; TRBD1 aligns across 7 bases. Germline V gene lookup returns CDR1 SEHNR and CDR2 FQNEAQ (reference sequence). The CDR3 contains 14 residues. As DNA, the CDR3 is TGTGCCAGCAGCTTAAGTCTGACAGGGAACACTGAAGCTTTT. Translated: CASSLSLTGNTEAF.